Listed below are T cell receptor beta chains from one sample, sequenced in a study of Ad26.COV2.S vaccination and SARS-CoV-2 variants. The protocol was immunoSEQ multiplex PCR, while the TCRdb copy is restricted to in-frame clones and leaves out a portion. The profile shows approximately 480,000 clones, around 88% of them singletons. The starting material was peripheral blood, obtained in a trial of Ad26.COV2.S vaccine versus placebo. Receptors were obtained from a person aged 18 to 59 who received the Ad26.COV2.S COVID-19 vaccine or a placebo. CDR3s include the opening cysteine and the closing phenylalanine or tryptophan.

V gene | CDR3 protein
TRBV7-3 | CASSDKNTGELFF
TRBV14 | CASSQGLKYSMETQYF
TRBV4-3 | CASSRDSGRKLFF
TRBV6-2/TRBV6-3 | CASSHGGGARPYEQYF
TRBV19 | CASSIRLAGSTGELFF
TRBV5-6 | CASSLTALRGEKLFF
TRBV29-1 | CSVVQGWMNTEAFF
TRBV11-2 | CASSPRRGNTEAFF
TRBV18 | CASSPLQETQYF
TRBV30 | CAWSSRGWGYTF
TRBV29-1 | CSVEPRLAGGLYNEQFF
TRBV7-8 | CASSLARGGRGAEAFF
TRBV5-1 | CASSSRGDRGFGETQYF
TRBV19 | CASTPQGVGSPLHF
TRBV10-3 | CATTPQPNTEAFF
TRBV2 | CASSADQPQHF
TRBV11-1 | CASSRGGTDTQYF
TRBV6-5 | CASSQTPTYEQYF
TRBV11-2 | CASSVGGSGSEQFF
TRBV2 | CASRRLAGVDEQFF
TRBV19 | CASSISRPGELFF
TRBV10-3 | CASRGTGDNQPQHF
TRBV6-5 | CASSRGPPGDTQYF
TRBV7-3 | CASSPQGANTGELFF
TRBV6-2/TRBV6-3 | CASSSPLEASNTGELFF
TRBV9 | CASSAGNTGNQPQHF
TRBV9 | CASSAIAGVGYNEQFF
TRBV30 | CACAGRNNSPLHF
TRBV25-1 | CASSEAGQEGAARGYTF
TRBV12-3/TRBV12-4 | CASRTDRVHEQFF
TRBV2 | CASSEVQGRNSPLHF
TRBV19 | CASSTLGQGAENTEAFF
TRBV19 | CASSIGREGTRSTDTQYF
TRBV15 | CATSRDFSVGAFGTNEKLFF
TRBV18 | CASSPSQGSQPQHF
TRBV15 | CATSRGTNEQFF
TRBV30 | CAWSVAGGYTF
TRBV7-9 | CASSLVVGRGGEQFF
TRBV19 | CASSILGLSGYTF
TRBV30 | CARTGTSGSDTQYF
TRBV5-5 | CASSLTGTYEQYF
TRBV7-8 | CASSPAGGDTQYF
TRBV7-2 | CASSPGQGSQLFF
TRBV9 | CASSVPSAVRGTYEQYF
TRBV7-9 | CASRREGSLEANVLTF
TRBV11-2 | CASSPIAGTGVQPQHF
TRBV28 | CASSTMDDWNTEAFF
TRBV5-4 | CASSTQAPGNTIYF
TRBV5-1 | CASSLPGLNTEAFF
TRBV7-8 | CASNWRTSGRPRSYEQYF
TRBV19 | CASSLLPSGNTGELFF
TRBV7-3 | CASSFGTGSYEQYF
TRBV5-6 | CASSFNGLAKNIQYF